This T cell receptor (beta chain) was captured by sequencing in a study of T cells in women clearing cervical HPV infection. Study-wide context: Case blood was drawn when the lesion was first found; control blood after infection became undetectable. For cases, blood was sampled a median about 140 days after lesion detection, interquartile range about 90 to 200 days.

As for this clone: Its antigen is not known. The CDR3 extends 3 residues past the end of the read, so its final part is completed from the germline J gene.

General study findings and limits: Cases carried less TRBV6-7 than controls: around 0.11% versus 0.15%.

Average input was around 1,200 ng genomic DNA for immunoSEQ TCR beta CDR3 amplification. Profiled with immunoSEQ multiplex PCR; TCRdb holds only in-frame clones, not every one. In all, the sample yields more than 30,000 clones. V shed 7 bases, J shed 1 base, and the junction held 8 bases outside the gene matches. Germline V gene data show CDR1 as SNHLY and CDR2 as FYNNEI. CDR3 size: 15 residues. The sequence derives from a woman aged 18-70 years with a cervical HPV16 infection that either progressed to CIN3+ or cleared (not recorded which). Sequencing input: blood buffy coat. This rearrangement joins TRBV2 to TRBJ2-7; 9 positions match TRBD2. The part of the CDR3 DNA that was read is TGTGCCAGCATGGTCCCTAGCGGGACTTCCTACGAG. Its protein product is CASMVPSGTSYE. The CDR3 as a whole reads CASMVPSGTSYEQYF.